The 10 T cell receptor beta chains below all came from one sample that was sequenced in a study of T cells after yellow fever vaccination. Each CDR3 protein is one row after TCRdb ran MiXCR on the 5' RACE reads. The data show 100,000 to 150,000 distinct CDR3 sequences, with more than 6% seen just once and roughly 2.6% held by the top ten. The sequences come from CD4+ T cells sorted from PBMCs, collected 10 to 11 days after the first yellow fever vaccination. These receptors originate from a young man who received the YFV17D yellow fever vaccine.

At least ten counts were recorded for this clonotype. CDR3 bases: TGTGCCAGCAGCTCCGGACAGAACACTGAAGCTTTCTTT. Translating it yields CASSSGQNTEAFF. The V call is TRBV7-3, the J call TRBJ1-1, with a weak D call TRBD1 (5 bases). Looked up from germline, CDR1 is SGHTA and CDR2 is FQGTGA. The CDR3 loop spans 13 amino acids. V dropped 4 bases and J dropped 1 base, with 7 bases sitting between them.

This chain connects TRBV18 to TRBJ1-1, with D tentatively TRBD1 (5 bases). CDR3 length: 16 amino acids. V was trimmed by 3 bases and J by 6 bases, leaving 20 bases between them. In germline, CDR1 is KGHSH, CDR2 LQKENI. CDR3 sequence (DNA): TGTGCCAGCTCACCGACGAACCAGGGCGGTGGGGCTGAAGCTTTCTTT. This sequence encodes CASSPTNQGGGAEAFF. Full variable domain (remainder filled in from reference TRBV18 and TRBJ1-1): NAGVMQNPRHLVRRRGQEARLRCSPMKGHSHVYWYRQLPEEGLKFMVYLQKENIIDESGMPKERFSAEFPKEGPSILRIQQVVRGDSAAYFCASSPTNQGGGAEAFFGQGTRLTVV.

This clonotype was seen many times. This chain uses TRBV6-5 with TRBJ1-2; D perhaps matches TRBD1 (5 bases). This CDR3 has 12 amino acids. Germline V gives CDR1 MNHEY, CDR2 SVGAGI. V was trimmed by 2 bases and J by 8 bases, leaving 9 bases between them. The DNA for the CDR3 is TGTGCCAGCAGTTACAGGGGCCTCGGCTACACCTTC. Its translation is CASSYRGLGYTF.

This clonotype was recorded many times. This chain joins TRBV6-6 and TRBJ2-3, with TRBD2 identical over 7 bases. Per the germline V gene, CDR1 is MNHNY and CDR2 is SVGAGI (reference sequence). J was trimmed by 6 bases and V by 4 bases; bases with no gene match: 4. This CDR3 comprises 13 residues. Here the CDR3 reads CASSWEGRDTQYF. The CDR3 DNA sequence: TGTGCCAGCAGTTGGGAGGGTAGGGATACGCAGTATTTT.

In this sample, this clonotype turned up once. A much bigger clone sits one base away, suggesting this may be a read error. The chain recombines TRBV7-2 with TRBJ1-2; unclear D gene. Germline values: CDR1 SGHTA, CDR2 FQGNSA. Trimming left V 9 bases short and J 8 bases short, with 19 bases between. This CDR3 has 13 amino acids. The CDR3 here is CARTFTPGRGYTF. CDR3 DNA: TGTGCCAGGACCTTTACCCCTGGTCGAGGCTACACCTTC.

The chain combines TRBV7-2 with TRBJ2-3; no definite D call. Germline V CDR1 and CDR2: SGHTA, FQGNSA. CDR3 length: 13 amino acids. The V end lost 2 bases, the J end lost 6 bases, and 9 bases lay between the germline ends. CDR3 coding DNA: TGTGCCAGCAGCTTATCTCTCCCGGATACGCAGTATTTT. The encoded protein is CASSLSLPDTQYF.

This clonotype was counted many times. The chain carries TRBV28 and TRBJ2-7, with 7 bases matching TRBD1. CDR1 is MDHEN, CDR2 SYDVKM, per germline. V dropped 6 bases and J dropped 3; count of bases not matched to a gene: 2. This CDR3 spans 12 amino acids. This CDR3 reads CASSGTVYEQYF. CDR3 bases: TGTGCCAGCAGCGGGACAGTCTACGAGCAGTACTTC.

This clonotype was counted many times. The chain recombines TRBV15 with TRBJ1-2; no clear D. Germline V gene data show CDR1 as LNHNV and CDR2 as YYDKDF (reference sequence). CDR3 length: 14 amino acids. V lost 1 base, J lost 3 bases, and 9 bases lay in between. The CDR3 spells CATSRVGADYGYTF. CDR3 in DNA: TGTGCCACCAGCAGAGTTGGTGCAGACTATGGCTACACCTTC.

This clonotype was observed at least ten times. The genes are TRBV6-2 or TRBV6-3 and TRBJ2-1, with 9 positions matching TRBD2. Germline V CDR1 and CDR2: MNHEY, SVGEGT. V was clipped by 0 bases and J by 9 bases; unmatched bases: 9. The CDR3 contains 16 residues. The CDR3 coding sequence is TGTGCCAGCAGTTACTCCTGGCGGGGGGGCCAGGGTGAGCAGTTCTTC. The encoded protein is CASSYSWRGGQGEQFF.

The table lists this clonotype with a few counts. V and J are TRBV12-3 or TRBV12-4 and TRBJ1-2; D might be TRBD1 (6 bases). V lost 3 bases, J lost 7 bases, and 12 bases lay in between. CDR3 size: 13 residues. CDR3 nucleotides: TGTGCCAGCAGTTTTAGGGGGATTTCTGGCTACACCTTC. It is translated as CASSFRGISGYTF.